This TCR beta chain originates from a study of blood T cell repertoires in COVID-19. Study information: The United States, Italy and Spain supplied acute and convalescent COVID-19 samples. In each case, the material was cDNA or gDNA derived from T cells, B-cell-depleted T cells, or PBMCs.

TCRdb's copy holds only in-frame clones and misses some; the assay was immunoSEQ multiplex PCR. The data show 97,000 or so clones, around 84% seen once. Germline trimming cut 2 bases from V and 7 bases from J; bases unmatched to any gene: 2. The CDR3 loop spans 13 amino acids. From germline, CDR1 is MNHNS and CDR2 SASEGT. The chain carries TRBV6-1 and TRBJ1-5; 7 nucleotides align to TRBD1. The sequence was collected from a man between 45 and 60 years old with active or convalescent COVID-19. Sequencing was done on a sample of peripheral blood. For the CDR3, the DNA is TGTGCCAGCAGTGAAACAGGGGAGCAGCCCCAGCATTTT. As protein: CASSETGEQPQHF.